This T cell receptor beta chain was retrieved from a study of OX40 agonist ivuxolimab in advanced cancers. For the study at large: Patient treatment consisted of intravenous ivuxolimab administration every 2 weeks at 0.01 to 10 mg/kg. Recorded diagnoses for dose-escalation patients were hepatocellular carcinoma, melanoma, renal cell or head and neck cancer.

Whole-study results and caveats: Dose levels from 0.1 to 3.0 mg/kg saw CD4+ and CD8+ blood T cells expand clonally by week 6. Patients who responded partially at 0.1-3.0 mg/kg showed clonal expansion ranking among the lowest.

V was shortened by 2 bases and J by 0 bases, with 10 bases between the two germline ends. Germline V gene data show CDR1 as SGHRS and CDR2 as YFSETQ. The CDR3 runs to 15 residues. This table comes from immunoSEQ multiplex PCR, and its TCRdb copy is limited to in-frame clones, with some not included. The sample comprises about 94,000 clones, 87% of which are singletons, and around 0.28% rests with the top ten. Points on this clone: What it binds is unknown.

This material consisted of CD4+ or CD8+ T cells sorted from blood, taken in a trial of the OX40 agonist ivuxolimab. The gene calls are TRBV5-1 and TRBJ2-3; unclear D gene. The sequence derives from an adult with an advanced solid tumor such as melanoma, head and neck, liver or kidney cancer. The CDR3 reads CASSLDGISTDTQYF. The CDR3 nucleotides are TGCGCCAGCAGCTTAGACGGTATTAGCACAGATACGCAGTATTTT.